The rows below give T cell receptor beta chains drawn from one sample of a study of T cell changes during pregnancy in multiple sclerosis. The table came from immunoSEQ multiplex PCR; TCRdb's copy has only in-frame clones and leaves some out. Of 93,000 or so clones in the sample, roughly nine tenths were seen once. Material: peripheral blood, obtained after pregnancy. The origin of the receptors is a female donor with multiple sclerosis, enrolled in a pregnancy study. CDR3s leave out the opening cysteine and the closing phenylalanine or tryptophan. Only part of the rows carry a size: once, few, many, or a class if the clone is expanded.

cdr3_aa j_call v_call clone_size
ASSYRATGSPNEQF TRBJ2-1 TRBV6-5 once
ATREGYNEQF TRBJ2-1 TRBV10-3 .
ASRPNGAGRATGELF TRBJ2-2 TRBV19 .
ANYDRGSGANVLT TRBJ2-6 TRBV27 .
ASSPLGAGEAF TRBJ1-1 TRBV7-9 .
ASLDRERHNEQF TRBJ2-1 TRBV6-5 .
RRGYQETQY TRBJ2-5 TRBV20-1 .
ASSTSGGVRNEQF TRBJ2-1 TRBV6-5 .
ASSIVGLAGGTYTGELF TRBJ2-2 TRBV19 .
ASMRLAGGPDTQY TRBJ2-3 TRBV28 once
ASSSLGGLAVPLNEQY TRBJ2-7 TRBV5-8 .
ASSSGQPNTGELF TRBJ2-2 TRBV7-3 .
ASSTQGDGNTIY TRBJ1-3 TRBV9 .
ASSRTSGSYEQY TRBJ2-7 TRBV2 .
ASSLAWDRESEQY TRBJ2-7 TRBV5-1 .
ASSVGTFQPQH TRBJ1-5 TRBV2 .
ASSLGRGTGQETQY TRBJ2-5 TRBV7-8 .
ASSPGGGGETQY TRBJ2-5 TRBV5-4 .
ASRVGGTEAF TRBJ1-1 TRBV2 .
ASSVIGLAGTGELF TRBJ2-2 TRBV2 .
ASSLAGQGRPNEKLF TRBJ1-4 TRBV7-2 .
ASSPPVGGTEAF TRBJ1-1 TRBV7-6 .
ASSLVTSGYQETQY TRBJ2-5 TRBV7-2 .
ASSIELAGETQY TRBJ2-5 TRBV19 .
ASSVWRGVYEQY TRBJ2-7 TRBV11-2 .
ASSFPGQGGTRGNTIY TRBJ1-3 TRBV7-9 .
ASSQQPPRGYTDTQY TRBJ2-3 TRBV4-3 .
ASSFSGSEQY TRBJ2-7 TRBV7-8 .
ASSLGSPTGKYNEQF TRBJ2-1 TRBV7-6 .
ASSHISGGAKPSYEQY TRBJ2-7 TRBV4-2 once
ATSRDRGANTEAF TRBJ1-1 TRBV15 .
ASRDSLNTEAF TRBJ1-1 TRBV5-1 .
ASSEARAGAQETQY TRBJ2-5 TRBV6-1 .
ASSSGGGYEQY TRBJ2-7 TRBV5-4 .
ASRLGLAVYNEQF TRBJ2-1 TRBV5-1 .
ASSVGLAGVGETQY TRBJ2-5 TRBV19 .
ASRTTHSGTEQF TRBJ2-1 TRBV6-5 .
ASSSKLAGESYEQY TRBJ2-7 TRBV7-6 .
ASSPKWGGSYGYT TRBJ1-2 TRBV4-3 .
ASSLSGDRGKADTQY TRBJ2-3 TRBV5-1 .
ASSQDDRGDYGYT TRBJ1-2 TRBV4-3 once
ASSPGQGNYGYT TRBJ1-2 TRBV6-4 .
ASSIFPGTGAERTEAF TRBJ1-1 TRBV19 .
ASSGTGAFNTEAF TRBJ1-1 TRBV9 .
AISGSLAGTQY TRBJ2-3 TRBV10-3 .
ASSGRRGVTDTQY TRBJ2-3 TRBV10-2 .
ASSVEGGDNQPQH TRBJ1-5 TRBV9 .
SASGSEQF TRBJ2-1 TRBV20-1 .
ASSFGQLNTEAF TRBJ1-1 TRBV5-5 .
ASAGQGRNEQY TRBJ2-7 TRBV2 .
ASTPGGLSGNTIY TRBJ1-3 TRBV7-8 few
ASSSSGGRAHEQF TRBJ2-1 TRBV7-3 .
ASSVYGGPTAYEQY TRBJ2-7 TRBV27 .
ASSLGGTGSNEQF TRBJ2-1 TRBV5-1 .
ASSYSGTGGNEQY TRBJ2-7 TRBV6-6 .
ASSATSNPYEQY TRBJ2-7 TRBV9 .